Here is one T cell receptor (beta chain) with its context. The antigen remains unidentified. The investigators amplified TCR beta CDR3 regions from RNA transcripts. First-round RT-PCR of the TCR CDR3 relied on the HTBI primer set. TCRdb re-called the multiplex PCR reads with MiXCR, one entry per CDR3 protein. The sample lists about 700,000 distinct CDR3 sequences, roughly 46% seen once, with approximately 7.2% in the top ten. The data belong to a study of T cells in Graves' hyperthyroidism and ophthalmopathy. Study findings and constraints: Expanded thyroid clonotypes (above 0.001) were mostly also found in blood. Stable hyperthyroidism and ophthalmopathy were separated using 13 V-J signatures.

Together with thyroid ultrasound, orbital computed tomography, serum thyroxine and TRAb, clinical symptoms were used for diagnoses. CDR3 length: 15 residues. Trimming took 5 bases from V and 3 from J, leaving 17 bases between them. Germline V gene lookup returns CDR1 SEHNR and CDR2 FQNEAQ (reference sequence). The sequenced sample was peripheral blood or thyroid tissue (not recorded which). The TCR originated in an adult man with Graves' disease, either hyperthyroidism or ophthalmopathy (not recorded which). The chain has TRBV7-9 and TRBJ2-7; no clear D. The CDR3 is CASSHRMTLGYEQYF. The DNA of the CDR3 is TGTGCCAGCAGCCACCGCATGACCCTGGGCTACGAGCAGTACTTC.